This T cell receptor beta chain was captured by sequencing in a study of response to subunit inactivated influenza vaccine. This clonotype was seen a handful of times. Its antigen is undetermined. The ends were cut back, 5 bases at V and 4 bases at J, with 18 bases in the middle. Germline V gene data show CDR1 as SGHAT and CDR2 as FQNNGV. This CDR3 spans 15 amino acids. TCRdb re-derived calls from the RT-PCR reads in MiXCR, one entry per CDR3 protein. The sample has about 780,000 distinct CDR3 sequences; around 20% are singletons. Broader study findings: The authors put forward the suggestion that each seasonal influenza vaccination may bring in only a limited number of new T cells.

The receptor was derived from a man aged 50-60 years who received an inactivated influenza vaccine. Sequencing was performed on PBMCs from blood, taken less than 6 days after vaccination. The rearrangement links TRBV11-2 to TRBJ2-7; no firm D call. As DNA, the CDR3 is TGTGCCAGCAGCCCGCGTAGGAGCAGCTCATACGAGCAGTACTTC. Translated: CASSPRRSSSYEQYF.